The present T cell receptor beta chain was sequenced within a study of blood T cells in healthy people across ages. A sample-barcoded 5' primer and a J-beta primer mix were used in a second PCR of about 7 to 12 cycles. A template-switch adaptor that had 12 random nucleotides put a tag on each cDNA molecule. Samples each returned at least 2.5 million CDR3-containing paired-end reads. Via MiXCR, TCRdb re-called the 5' RACE reads, giving one row per CDR3 protein. This table has 1.2 million to 1.5 million distinct CDR3 sequences, 42% appearing once. Overall study findings and caveats: Naive T cell percentage showed a strong correlation with the diversity of TCR beta.

V shed 7 bases and J 0 bases; nucleotides not matched to a gene: 16. This CDR3 region has 18 residues. With respect to this clonotype: The antigen is undetermined.

The J gene is TRBJ1-1, the V gene TRBV12-3 or TRBV12-4; 8 positions agree with TRBD1. The receptor was derived from a woman between 18 and 30 years old in good health. Sequencing input: blood. CDR3 protein: CASTGYPQGGMMNTEAFF. In DNA, the CDR3 is TGTGCCAGCACCGGTTACCCACAGGGGGGGATGATGAACACTGAAGCTTTCTTT.